Listed here are 10 T cell receptor beta chains from one sample, sequenced in a study of cytomegalovirus exposure and HLA in healthy donors (TCRdb year 2017). The library came from the immunoSEQ multiplex PCR assay. For the multiplex PCR, a mixture combining 60 forward primers for TCR Vbeta segments and 13 reverse primers for TCR Jbeta segments was used. Sourced from immuneACCESS, this table was stored by TCRdb with only in-frame sequences that have V and J called. A share of the clones is absent; for the studies checked, an unresolved V gene accounts for under half, and the remainder has no known explanation. The sample table contains 60,000 to 90,000 clones; only one count was recorded for around two thirds of them. The top ten constitute around 9.7% of the sample. The material sequenced was PBMCs. Source of these receptors: a woman aged 50 to 60 in good health and CMV-seropositive.

The V call is TRBV11-2, the J call TRBJ2-5; 7 bases map to TRBD2. The CDR3 totals 15 residues. The germline V gene has CDR1 SGHAT and CDR2 FQNNGV. V shed 1 base and J 4 bases; nucleotides not matched to a gene: 6. CDR3 in amino acids: CASSLVGGPLETQYF. As DNA, the CDR3 is TGTGCCAGCAGCTTAGTGGGAGGGCCTTTAGAGACCCAGTACTTC.

The rearrangement links TRBV5-4 to TRBJ2-1, with TRBD2 identical over 8 bases. Per the germline V gene, CDR1 is SGHNT and CDR2 is YYREEE (reference sequence). The CDR3 contains 14 residues. J lost 9 bases, V lost 7 bases, and 12 bases had no gene match. CDR3 region: CASHRAGGGGEQFF. In DNA form, the CDR3 reads TGTGCCAGCCACAGGGCGGGGGGAGGGGGTGAGCAGTTCTTC.

A note on this clone: Other DNA sequences in the sample encode the same CDR3. The genes are TRBV28 and TRBJ1-5, with no clear D. The CDR3 sequence is 12 residues long. Germline V gives CDR1 MDHEN, CDR2 SYDVKM. With 7 bases removed from V and 2 bases from J, the gap between germline ends came to 6 bases. In DNA, the CDR3 is TGTGCCAGCACGGGTGGCAATCAGCCCCAGCATTTT. Encoded protein: CASTGGNQPQHF.

As concerns this clone: At one end the junction does not follow the germline gene, possibly because of a read error. V gene TRBV6-5 combines with J gene TRBJ1-3, with a possible D match to TRBD1 (5 bases). The length of the CDR3 is 15 residues. The germline V gene has CDR1 MNHEY and CDR2 SVGAGI. CDR3 amino acids: CATSSSGFSGNTIYF. The CDR3 DNA sequence: TGTGCCACCAGTTCGTCAGGGTTCTCTGGAAACACCATATATTTT.

The chain links TRBV7-9 to TRBJ2-3; 9 nucleotides line up with TRBD2. The CDR3 runs to 17 residues. CDR1 and CDR2 (germline): SEHNR, FQNEAQ (reference sequence). Losses at the gene ends were 4 bases for V and 3 bases for J; bases not matched to a gene: 11. The CDR3 spells CASSSPRAGGRTDTQYF. CDR3 coding DNA: TGTGCCAGCAGCTCCCCGCGGGCGGGGGGGAGGACAGATACGCAGTATTTT.

This chain links TRBV29-1 with TRBJ1-5; 7 bases fit TRBD1. V lost 5 bases, J lost 4 bases, and 8 bases stayed unmatched. Germline loops: CDR1 SQVTM, CDR2 ANQGSEA. The CDR3 runs to 14 residues. In DNA form, the CDR3 reads TGCAGCGTTTCCGCCGGGACAGATAATCAGCCCCAGCATTTT. Translating gives CSVSAGTDNQPQHF.

The CDR3, as DNA: TGCAGCGTTGGAACAGTCTATTATGGCTACACCTTC. The encoded protein is CSVGTVYYGYTF. This rearrangement joins TRBV29-1 to TRBJ1-2; D uncertain. There are 12 residues in the CDR3. Germline loops: CDR1 SQVTM, CDR2 ANQGSEA. Trimming removed 4 bases at V and 5 bases at J, with 11 bases between. The whole variable domain, filled in from reference TRBV29-1 and TRBJ1-2, reads SAVISQKPSRDICQRGTSLTIQCQVDSQVTMMFWYRQQPGQSLTLIATANQGSEATYESGFVIDKFPISRPNLTFSTLTVSNMSPEDSSIYLCSVGTVYYGYTFGSGTRLTVV.

The chain carries TRBV28 and TRBJ1-4; tentatively, D is TRBD1 (5 bases). The CDR3 extends over 15 amino acids. Germline loops: CDR1 MDHEN, CDR2 SYDVKM. Trimming left V 3 bases short and J 8 bases short, with 16 bases between. The CDR3 DNA sequence: TGTGCCAGCAGTTTGAACGCGGGGGGTGGCGAAAAACTGTTTTTT. This translates into CASSLNAGGGEKLFF. The whole variable domain, remainder taken from reference TRBV28 and TRBJ1-4, is DVKVTQSSRYLVKRTGEKVFLECVQDMDHENMFWYRQDPGLGLRLIYFSYDVKMKEKGDIPEGYSVSREKKERFSLILESASTNQTSMYLCASSLNAGGGEKLFFGSGTQLSVL.

The genes are TRBV10-2 and TRBJ2-5; perhaps TRBD2 as D (6 bases). Germline lookup yields CDR1 WSHSY and CDR2 SAAADI. V shed 3 bases and J shed 2 bases, with 13 bases lying between them. The CDR3 consists of 15 residues. The CDR3 loop is CASSDLGLLQETQYF. Here the CDR3 DNA reads TGCGCCAGCAGTGATTTGGGACTCCTACAAGAGACCCAGTACTTC.

The CDR3 region has the DNA TGTGCCAGCAGCGCGCGGAACAGGGGGTCCTACAATGAGCAGTTCTTC. Residues: CASSARNRGSYNEQFF. This chain uses TRBV9 with TRBJ2-1; TRBD1 aligns across 8 bases. The CDR3 length is 16 residues. V shed 3 bases, J shed 1 base, and the junction held 6 bases outside the gene matches. The germline gives CDR1 SGDLS, CDR2 YYNGEE.